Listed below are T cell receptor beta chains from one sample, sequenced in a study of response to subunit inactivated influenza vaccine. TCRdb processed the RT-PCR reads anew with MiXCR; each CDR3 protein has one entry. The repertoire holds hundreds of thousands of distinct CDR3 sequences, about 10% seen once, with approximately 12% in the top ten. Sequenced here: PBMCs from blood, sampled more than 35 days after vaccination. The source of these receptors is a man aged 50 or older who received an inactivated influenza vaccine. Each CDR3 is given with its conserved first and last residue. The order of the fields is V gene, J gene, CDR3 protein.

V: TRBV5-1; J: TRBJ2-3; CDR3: CASRPGGDTQYF
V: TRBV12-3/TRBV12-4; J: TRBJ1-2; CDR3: CASSFGGKANYGYTF
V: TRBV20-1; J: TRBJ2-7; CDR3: CSAREPTAGHEQYF
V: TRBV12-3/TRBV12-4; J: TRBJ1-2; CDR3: CASNKGAGYGYTF
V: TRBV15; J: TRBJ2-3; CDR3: CATSRQRGLAADTQYF
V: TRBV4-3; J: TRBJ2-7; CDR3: CASSQSRGINEQYF
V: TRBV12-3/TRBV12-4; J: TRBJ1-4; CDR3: CATRGRGQKEKLFF
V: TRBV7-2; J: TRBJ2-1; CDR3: CASSYRALPGYEQFF
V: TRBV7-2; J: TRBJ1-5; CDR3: CASSSERDQPQHF
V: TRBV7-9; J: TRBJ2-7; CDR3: CASSWEGTGRYEQYF
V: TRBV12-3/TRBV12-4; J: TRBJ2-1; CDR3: CASSFIQENPPNEQFF
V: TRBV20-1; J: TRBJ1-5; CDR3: CSVTQGSGQPQHF
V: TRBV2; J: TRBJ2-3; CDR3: CASKNSGGADTQYF
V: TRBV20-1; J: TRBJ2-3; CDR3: CSADTSGGVDTQYF
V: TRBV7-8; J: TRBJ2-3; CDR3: CASSWGVGPTDTQYF
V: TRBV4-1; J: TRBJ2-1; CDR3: CASSQPRLASYNEQFF
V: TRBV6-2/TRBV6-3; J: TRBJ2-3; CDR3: CASKQGATDTQYF
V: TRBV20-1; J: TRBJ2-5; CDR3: CSAISLPPETQYF
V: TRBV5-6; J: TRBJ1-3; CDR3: CASSLEQTSGNTIYF
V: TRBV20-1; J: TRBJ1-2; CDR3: CSAPSQGAQNYGYTF
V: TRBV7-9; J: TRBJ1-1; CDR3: CASSLARGVNTEAFF
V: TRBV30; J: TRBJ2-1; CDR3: CAWSVVSEQFF
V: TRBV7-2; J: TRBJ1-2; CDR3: CASSSYIDNGYTF
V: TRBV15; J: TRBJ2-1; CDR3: CATSIDQNRGRRNEQFF
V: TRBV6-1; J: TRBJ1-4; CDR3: CASSPIGATNEKLFF
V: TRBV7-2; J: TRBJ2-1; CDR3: CASSSFEGGTPAHEQFF
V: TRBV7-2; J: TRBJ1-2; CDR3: CASSLAGGAHNYGYTF
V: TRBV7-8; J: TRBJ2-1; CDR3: CASSPLGGTSIDNEQFF
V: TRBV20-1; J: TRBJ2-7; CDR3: CSALGQPSYEQYF
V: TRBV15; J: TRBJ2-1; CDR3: CATSRDPSGSSYNEQFF
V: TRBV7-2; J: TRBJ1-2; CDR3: CASGVYNGYTF
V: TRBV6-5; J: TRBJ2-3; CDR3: CASSYLQGSTDTQYF
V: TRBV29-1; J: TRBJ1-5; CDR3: CSVEQGINQPQHF
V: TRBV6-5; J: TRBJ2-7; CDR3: CASSYGRDSYEQYF
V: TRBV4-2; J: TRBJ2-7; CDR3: CASSQVDGGRDPYEQYF
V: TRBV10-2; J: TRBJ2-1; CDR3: CASKGAGVYNEQFF
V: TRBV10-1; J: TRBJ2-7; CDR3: CASSDWDGSSYEQYF
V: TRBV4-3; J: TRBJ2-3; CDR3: CASSPYYLLAGETSTDTQYF
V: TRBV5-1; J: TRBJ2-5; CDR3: CASSPQYSQETQYF
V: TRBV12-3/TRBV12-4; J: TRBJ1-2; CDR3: CASSRPGQNYGYTF
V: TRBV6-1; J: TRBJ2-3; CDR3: CASSTLGGTQRTDTQYF
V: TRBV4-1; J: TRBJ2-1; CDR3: CASSQDLGVQGGNEQFF
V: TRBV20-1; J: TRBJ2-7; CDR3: CSARDSDYSYEQYF
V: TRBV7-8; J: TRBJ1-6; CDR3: CASSLSQGASPLHF
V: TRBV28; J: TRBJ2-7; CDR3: CASSITDRPYEQYF
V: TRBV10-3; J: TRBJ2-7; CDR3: CAISGGLAGVNSYEQYF
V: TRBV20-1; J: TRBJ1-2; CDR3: CSAKPNYGYTF
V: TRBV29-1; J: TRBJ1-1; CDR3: CSVEWRSHLPNTEALF
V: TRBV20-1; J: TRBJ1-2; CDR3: CSASSGRYGYTF
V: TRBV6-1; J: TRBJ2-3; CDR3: CASRWRGGHTQYF
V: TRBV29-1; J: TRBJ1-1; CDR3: CSVEDMGQGGTEAFF
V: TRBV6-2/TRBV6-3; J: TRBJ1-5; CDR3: CASSLIPYQPQHF
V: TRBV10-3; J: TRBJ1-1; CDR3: CAISDGGQNTEAFF
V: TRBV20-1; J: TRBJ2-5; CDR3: CSARGDPGGETQYF
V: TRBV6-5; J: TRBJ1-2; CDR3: CASSYMGQGDGYTF